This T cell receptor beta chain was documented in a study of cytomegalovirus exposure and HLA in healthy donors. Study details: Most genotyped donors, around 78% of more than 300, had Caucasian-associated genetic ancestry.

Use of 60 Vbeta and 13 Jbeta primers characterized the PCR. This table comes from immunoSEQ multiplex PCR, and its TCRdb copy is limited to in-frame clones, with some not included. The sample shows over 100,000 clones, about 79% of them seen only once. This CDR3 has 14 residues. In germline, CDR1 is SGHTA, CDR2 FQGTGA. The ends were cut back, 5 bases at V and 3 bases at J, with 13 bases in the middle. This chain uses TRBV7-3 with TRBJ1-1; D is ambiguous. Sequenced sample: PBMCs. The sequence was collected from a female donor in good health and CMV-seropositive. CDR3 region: CASSPQPGHTEAFF. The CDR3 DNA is TGTGCCAGCAGCCCTCAACCAGGTCACACTGAAGCTTTCTTT.